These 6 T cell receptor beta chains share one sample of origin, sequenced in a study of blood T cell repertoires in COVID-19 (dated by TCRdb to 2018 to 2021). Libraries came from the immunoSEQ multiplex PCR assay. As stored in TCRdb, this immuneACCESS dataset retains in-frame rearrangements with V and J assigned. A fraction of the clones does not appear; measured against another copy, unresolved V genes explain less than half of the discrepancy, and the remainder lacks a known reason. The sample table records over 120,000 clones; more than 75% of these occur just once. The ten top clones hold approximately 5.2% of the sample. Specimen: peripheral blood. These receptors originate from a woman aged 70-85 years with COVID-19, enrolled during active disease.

CDR3 region: CASSQGGLSQETQYF. In nucleotides, the CDR3 is TGTGCCAGCAGCCAAGGGGGACTATCCCAAGAGACCCAGTACTTC. The V call is TRBV3-1 (or the pseudogene TRBV3-2), the J call TRBJ2-5; TRBD2 aligns across 7 bases. The CDR3 has 15 residues. CDR1 and CDR2 (germline): LGHDT, YNNKEL (reference sequence). The trim removed 1 base at V and 1 base at J, leaving 3 bases unmatched.

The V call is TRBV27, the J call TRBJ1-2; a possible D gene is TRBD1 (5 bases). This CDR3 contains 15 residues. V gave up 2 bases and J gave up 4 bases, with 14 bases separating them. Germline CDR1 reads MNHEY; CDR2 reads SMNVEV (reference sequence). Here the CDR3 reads CASSLRYPGLYGYTF. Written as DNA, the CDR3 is TGTGCCAGCAGTTTACGTTACCCAGGGCTCTATGGCTACACCTTC.

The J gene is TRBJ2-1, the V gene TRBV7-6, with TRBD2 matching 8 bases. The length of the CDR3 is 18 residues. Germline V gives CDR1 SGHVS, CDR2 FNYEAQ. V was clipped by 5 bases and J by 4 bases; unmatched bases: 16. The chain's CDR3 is CASSPREGSSGFYNEQFF. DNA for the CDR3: TGTGCCAGCAGCCCCCGGGAGGGTTCTAGCGGGTTTTACAATGAGCAGTTCTTC.

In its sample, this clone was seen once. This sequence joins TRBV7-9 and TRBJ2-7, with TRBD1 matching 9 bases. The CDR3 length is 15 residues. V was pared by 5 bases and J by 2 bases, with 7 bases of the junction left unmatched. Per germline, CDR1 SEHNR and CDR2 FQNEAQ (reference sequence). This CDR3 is CASSTSRDRAYEQYF. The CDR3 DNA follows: TGTGCCAGCAGCACGAGCCGGGACAGGGCCTACGAGCAGTACTTC.

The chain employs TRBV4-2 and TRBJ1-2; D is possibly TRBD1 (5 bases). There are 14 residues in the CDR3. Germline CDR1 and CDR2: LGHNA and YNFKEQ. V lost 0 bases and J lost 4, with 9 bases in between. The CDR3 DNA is TGTGCCAGCAGCCAAGAGCGGGGACCCTATGGCTACACCTTC. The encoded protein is CASSQERGPYGYTF.

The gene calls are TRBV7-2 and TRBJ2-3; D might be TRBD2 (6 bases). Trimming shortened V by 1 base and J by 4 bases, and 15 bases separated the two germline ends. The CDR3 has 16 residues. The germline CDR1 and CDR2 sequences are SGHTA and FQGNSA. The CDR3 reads CASSLGTQGGADTQYF. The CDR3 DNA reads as TGTGCCAGCAGCTTAGGGACGCAGGGAGGTGCAGATACGCAGTATTTT. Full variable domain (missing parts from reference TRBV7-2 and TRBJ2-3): GAGVSQSPSNKVTEKGKDVELRCDPISGHTALYWYRQSLGQGLEFLIYFQGNSAPDKSGLPSDRFSAERTGGSVSTLTIQRTQQEDSAVYLCASSLGTQGGADTQYFGPGTRLTVL.